Listed below are T cell receptor beta chains from one sample, sequenced in a study of T cells expressing NK-cell markers. TCRdb reanalyzed the 5' RACE reads and collapses them to one entry per CDR3 protein, without DNA. This sample's table has about 380,000 distinct CDR3 sequences. Sequencing used blood T cells: a sorted CD56 or NKG2C T cell subset, CD4+ or CD8+ T cells, or bulk PBMC T cells (not recorded which). These receptors were obtained from a man aged 18 to 69 in good health. The CDR3 runs from the conserved cysteine through the conserved F or W. Fields, in order: J gene, V gene, CDR3 protein.

>TRBJ2-7|TRBV12-3/TRBV12-4
CASSLWGTGSYEQYF
>TRBJ1-1|TRBV29-1
CSVESHRGFTEAFF
>TRBJ1-6|TRBV7-9
CASSLEGNVGSPLHF
>TRBJ2-6|TRBV18
CASSHTGGSKDSGANVLTF
>TRBJ1-2|TRBV18
CASSPQGVTGYTF
>TRBJ1-2|TRBV27
CASSLSFPVDVNYGYTF
>TRBJ2-1|TRBV5-1
CASSLQLAPSEQFF
>TRBJ1-2|TRBV3-1
CASSVPTVTGASYTF
>TRBJ1-6|TRBV7-9
CASSPRGTGTSPLHF
>TRBJ1-2|TRBV11-3
CASSLFRQAGNNYGYTF
>TRBJ2-5|TRBV6-5
CASTRLGGARDYQVTQYF
>TRBJ2-7|TRBV6-1
CASFGGGIGIMYF
>TRBJ2-1|TRBV12-3/TRBV12-4
CASSLGYGGGYNEQFF
>TRBJ2-7|TRBV6-5
CASSYLADAVSYEQYF
>TRBJ1-2|TRBV6-1
CASRLTGGYDYGYTF
>TRBJ2-5|TRBV20-1
CSASDPSGPQETQYF
>TRBJ2-3|TRBV12-3/TRBV12-4
CASSFAGRSRTDTQYF
>TRBJ2-5|TRBV20-1
CSARDQWGMETQYF
>TRBJ1-1|TRBV12-3/TRBV12-4
CASSISTGFAFF
>TRBJ1-3|TRBV5-1
CASSPGHSGNTIYF
>TRBJ1-2|TRBV7-2
CASSPDRGAFFGYTF
>TRBJ1-4|TRBV25-1
CASSAGQAGNEKLFF
>TRBJ2-7|TRBV24-1
CATSAGGFSQYF
>TRBJ2-3|TRBV12-3/TRBV12-4
CASSALGGLVYTQYF
>TRBJ2-5|TRBV2
CASWGRETQYF
>TRBJ1-1|TRBV7-3
CASSLNPTAGTEAFF
>TRBJ1-6|TRBV12-3/TRBV12-4
CASSLGTGNSPLHF
>TRBJ2-3|TRBV5-1
CASSLAGAGAYTQYF
>TRBJ2-2|TRBV7-2
CASSATGQGTGELFF
>TRBJ1-1|TRBV20-1
CSDHEGTNTEAFF